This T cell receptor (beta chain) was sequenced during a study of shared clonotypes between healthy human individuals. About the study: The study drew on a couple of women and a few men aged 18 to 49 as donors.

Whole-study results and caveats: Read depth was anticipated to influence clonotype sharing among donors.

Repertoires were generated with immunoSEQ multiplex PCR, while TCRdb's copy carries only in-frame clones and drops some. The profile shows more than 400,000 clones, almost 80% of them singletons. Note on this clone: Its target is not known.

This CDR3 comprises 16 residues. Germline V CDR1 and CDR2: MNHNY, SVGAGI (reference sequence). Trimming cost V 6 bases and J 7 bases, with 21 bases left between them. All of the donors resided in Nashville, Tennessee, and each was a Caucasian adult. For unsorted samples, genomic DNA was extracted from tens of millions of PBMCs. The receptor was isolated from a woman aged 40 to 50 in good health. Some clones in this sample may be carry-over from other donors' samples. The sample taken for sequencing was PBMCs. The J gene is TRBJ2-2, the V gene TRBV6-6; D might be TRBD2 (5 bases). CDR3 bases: TGTGCCAGCAGCCCCGGTGTACGAGCGGATGACGGGGAGCTGTTTTTT. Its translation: CASSPGVRADDGELFF.